Reported below is one TCR beta chain. This clonotype was counted between two and nine times. This clone's antigen is unknown. The record has no base qualities; no much larger clone is one base away. In light of the paper, this sample's treatment or condition label describes: in vitro stimulation with specific CMV peptide epitopes to enrich CMV-specific T cells. The record originates from a study of T cell repertoires in cytomegalovirus infection (dated by TCRdb to between 2018 and 2021). Regarding the research as a whole: The peptide stimulations were aimed at well-studied HLA-B-restricted epitopes as well as recently identified HLA-C-restricted CMV epitopes, whose presentation resists viral immunomodulation. Donor HLA type was relevant to the analysis, as public TCR beta signatures indicated carriage of CMV infection together with the matching HLA type.

The CDR3, from cysteine to phenylalanine, totals 14 residues. Only the CDR3 DNA is retained, 42 bases long and in frame from the first base. The germline V gene sets CDR1 to SGHVS and CDR2 to FNYEAQ. From V the trimming removes 5 bases and from J it removes 5 bases, while the gene matches leave 6 bases of the junction unaccounted for. Study-wide findings and limitations: The ex vivo response was dominated by HLA-C-restricted CMV-specific TCR beta clonotypes, which also provided the single most frequent clonotype in two of eight donors. Carriers of CMV infection plus the relevant HLA type were discriminated by the cumulative frequency of public TCR beta family members in the study cohort and in an independent approximately 350-donor cohort.

Sequencing instrument: Illumina HiSeq 1500. TCRdb reprocessing: public reads trimmed at Q25 with fastp, clones called with MiXCR, in-frame beta chains kept. Rows are combined by CDR3 protein, so each entry shows the most common genes and DNA. Across this sample there are 380,000 or so distinct CDR3 sequences, with about 35% seen only once. The leading ten clones occupy 13% of the sample. The chain is assembled from TRBV7-6 and TRBJ2-7; the junction holds 10 bases that match TRBD2. The sequences come from cultured PBMCs, collected from culture after CMV antigen stimulation. The receptor was isolated from a human donor in good health (CMV status not recorded). Some clones in this sample may be carry-over from other donors' samples. The CDR3 region: CASSASGRGDEQYF. The DNA sequence follows: TGTGCCAGCAGCGCTAGCGGGAGAGGCGACGAGCAGTACTTC.